These T cell receptor beta chains were read from a single sample in a study of radiation and T cells in renal cell carcinoma. Produced via immunoSEQ multiplex PCR; TCRdb's table is partial and in-frame only. The sample contains about 150,000 clones, about 91% of which appear only once. The sample was blood, taken from a patient whose treatment included radiotherapy and nephrectomy. The receptor source for this set is a woman between 50 and 59 years old with renal cell carcinoma. The CDR3 runs from the conserved cysteine through the conserved F or W. A D gene is named only where the DNA matches it firmly. A clone size is listed for some rows: how often the clone was seen (once, few, many), or a class if it is expanded.

d_call	j_call	v_call	clone_size	cdr3_aa	cdr3_nt
NA	TRBJ2-2	TRBV2	NA	CASSVYLVAGELFF	TGTGCCAGCAGTGTGTATCTGGTAGCCGGGGAGCTGTTTTTT
NA	TRBJ2-7	TRBV5-1	NA	CASSLTGIGGYEQYF	TGCGCCAGCAGTCTGACCGGGATCGGGGGCTACGAGCAGTACTTC
NA	TRBJ2-3	TRBV6-5	NA	CASSRGHDTQYF	TGTGCCAGTTCGAGGGGCCATGATACGCAGTATTTT
TRBD1	TRBJ1-1	TRBV9	NA	CASSSRGGMNTEAFF	TGTGCCAGCAGCTCCAGGGGGGGGATGAACACTGAAGCTTTCTTT
TRBD1	TRBJ1-3	TRBV5-4	NA	CASSAGQLGNTIYF	TGTGCCAGCAGCGCGGGACAGCTTGGAAACACCATATATTTT
NA	TRBJ2-5	TRBV5-1	NA	CASQRGEQETQYF	TGCGCCAGTCAGCGTGGTGAGCAAGAGACCCAGTACTTC
NA	TRBJ2-7	TRBV10-2	NA	CASTGGSSYEQYF	TGCGCCAGCACGGGCGGGTCCTCCTACGAGCAGTACTTC
NA	TRBJ2-7	TRBV5-1	NA	CASSLGLEEQYF	TGCGCCAGCAGCTTGGGGTTAGAAGAGCAGTACTTC
NA	TRBJ1-1	TRBV6-1	NA	CASSVRTNTEAFF	TGTGCCAGCAGTGTTCGCACGAACACTGAAGCTTTCTTT
TRBD1	TRBJ2-7	TRBV7-3	NA	CASSLTGGPAGEQYF	TGTGCCAGCAGCCTCACAGGGGGGCCGGCCGGCGAGCAGTACTTC
NA	TRBJ2-3	TRBV29-1	NA	CSAPSAALTDTQYF	TGCAGCGCCCCCTCAGCGGCCCTCACAGATACGCAGTATTTT
NA	TRBJ1-5	TRBV7-9	NA	CASSEDRYQPQHF	TGTGCCAGCAGCGAGGACCGATATCAGCCCCAGCATTTT
NA	TRBJ2-5	TRBV7-9	NA	CASSLGQQETQYF	TGTGCCAGCAGCTTAGGACAGCAAGAGACCCAGTACTTC
TRBD1	TRBJ2-3	TRBV7-3	NA	CASSLTPPGGVEDTQYF	TGTGCCAGCAGCTTAACGCCCCCAGGGGGCGTGGAAGATACGCAGTATTTT
NA	TRBJ2-2	TRBV7-3	NA	CASSLGAGLGELFF	TGTGCCAGCAGCTTAGGAGCAGGGCTCGGGGAGCTGTTTTTT
TRBD1	TRBJ2-3	TRBV2	NA	CASISDRGQTDTQYF	TGTGCCAGCATTAGTGACAGGGGGCAGACAGATACGCAGTATTTT
NA	TRBJ1-2	TRBV6-5	NA	CASVISGARNGYTF	TGTGCCAGCGTCATTTCGGGGGCGAGGAATGGCTACACCTTC
TRBD1	TRBJ1-4	TRBV6-5	NA	CASRDDRGGEKLFF	TGTGCCAGCAGAGATGACAGGGGAGGTGAAAAACTGTTTTTT
TRBD2	TRBJ2-1	TRBV6-6	NA	CASSLNGGVQFF	TGTGCCAGCAGCCTTAATGGGGGGGTGCAGTTCTTC
NA	TRBJ2-2	TRBV6-5	NA	CASSMQGLHGELFF	TGTGCCAGCAGTATGCAGGGTTTGCACGGGGAGCTGTTTTTT
TRBD1	TRBJ2-5	TRBV11-2	NA	CASSRDSKETQYF	TGTGCCAGCAGCCGGGACAGCAAGGAGACCCAGTACTTC
TRBD1	TRBJ1-4	TRBV4-3	once	CASSQDRYTGGRDEKLFF	TGCGCCAGCAGCCAAGATCGGTACACAGGGGGCAGGGATGAAAAACTGTTTTTT
NA	TRBJ2-5	TRBV7-9	NA	CASSLAGGETQYF	TGTGCCAGCAGCTTAGCAGGGGGAGAGACCCAGTACTTC
TRBD1	TRBJ2-7	TRBV19	NA	CASSMGDSPYEQYF	TGTGCCAGTAGTATGGGGGACAGTCCCTACGAGCAGTACTTC
NA	TRBJ1-1	TRBV7-9	NA	CASSPHRGSTEAFF	TGTGCCAGCAGCCCCCATCGAGGGTCCACTGAAGCTTTCTTT